This entry lists 29 T cell receptor beta chains sequenced from one sample in a study of shared clonotypes between healthy human individuals. Libraries were prepared by immunoSEQ multiplex PCR; TCRdb keeps only in-frame clonotypes and omits some of them. The table has around 940,000 clones, 70% to 85% seen once. The sample comprised memory CD4+ T cells sorted from blood. Subset reported: CD45RA-negative fraction. These receptors all stem from a young man in good health.

The V and J genes are TRBV6-1 and TRBJ1-2; D ambiguous. V gave up 5 bases and J gave up 0 bases, with 13 bases separating them. CDR3 length equals 15 residues. CDR1 and CDR2 from the germline V gene are MNHNS and SASEGT. CDR3 coding DNA: TGTGCCAGCAGTTTACGCGGGGAAGCTAACTATGGCTACACCTTC. Amino acid sequence: CASSLRGEANYGYTF.

The V call is TRBV4-2, the J call TRBJ2-3, with a weak D call TRBD1 (6 bases). The germline V gene has CDR1 LGHNA and CDR2 YNFKEQ. The ends were cut back, 1 base at V and 2 bases at J, with 13 bases in the middle. The CDR3 is 16 residues long. The CDR3 coding sequence is TGTGCCAGCAGCCAAGGAAGAGACAGGAACACAGATACGCAGTATTTT. Translating it yields CASSQGRDRNTDTQYF.

The chain employs TRBV5-1 and TRBJ2-5; D possibly matches TRBD1 or TRBD2 (6 bases each). In germline, CDR1 is SGHRS, CDR2 YFSETQ. The CDR3 consists of 12 residues. Trimming cost V 4 bases and J 5 bases, with 9 bases left between them. CDR3 nucleotides: TGCGCCAGCAGCGGGGGGCGGGAGACCCAGTACTTC. Amino acid sequence: CASSGGRETQYF.

This chain connects TRBV18 to TRBJ1-2; 9 positions match TRBD1. Germline V gives CDR1 KGHSH, CDR2 LQKENI. CDR3 size: 13 residues. The V and J ends lost 4 bases and 8 bases, in that order; junction bases with no gene match: 5. The chain's CDR3 is CASSQQGADGYTF. CDR3 sequence (DNA): TGTGCCAGCTCACAACAGGGGGCTGACGGCTACACCTTC.

Regarding this clone: The same CDR3 is also encoded by other DNA sequences in this sample. The chain is built from TRBV11-2 and TRBJ2-6; D may be TRBD2 (5 bases). The CDR3 has 15 amino acids. Germline values: CDR1 SGHAT, CDR2 FQNNGV. V shed 1 base and J shed 2 bases, with 6 bases lying between them. This CDR3 reads CASSLGGPGANVLTF. The CDR3 nucleotides are TGTGCCAGCAGCTTAGGAGGGCCTGGGGCCAACGTCCTGACTTTC.

A single count supports this clone. The chain is built from TRBV19 and TRBJ1-4, with a tentative D call TRBD1 (6 bases). The V gene lost 6 bases and the J gene lost 5 bases, with 19 bases spanning the gap. This CDR3 spans 16 amino acids. Germline V gene sequence: CDR1 LNHDA, CDR2 SQIVND (reference sequence). Written as DNA, the CDR3 is TGTGCCAGTAGCTATCTTTTGACAGGAGGAAATGAAAAACTGTTTTTT. This translates into CASSYLLTGGNEKLFF.

The rearrangement links TRBV7-2 to TRBJ2-7; D is uncertain. The germline CDR1 and CDR2 sequences are SGHTA and FQGNSA. The CDR3 has 13 residues. V gave up 5 bases and J gave up 8 bases, with 16 bases separating them. The CDR3 DNA reads as TGTGCCAGCAGCCCCCTAGTGGCCTCCCAGCAGTACTTC. This translates into CASSPLVASQQYF. Together with reference TRBV7-2 and TRBJ2-7, the CDR3 gives the full variable domain: GAGVSQSPSNKVTEKGKDVELRCDPISGHTALYWYRQSLGQGLEFLIYFQGNSAPDKSGLPSDRFSAERTGGSVSTLTIQRTQQEDSAVYLCASSPLVASQQYFGPGTRLTVT.

V and J are TRBV19 and TRBJ1-1; possible D gene TRBD1, 6 bases. This CDR3 is built from 14 residues. Trimming pared 3 bases from V and 8 bases from J, leaving 16 bases between. From germline, CDR1 is LNHDA and CDR2 SQIVND (reference sequence). As DNA, the CDR3 is TGTGCCAGTAGTATTCGGCCAAATCAGGGGGAAGCTTTCTTT. Residues: CASSIRPNQGEAFF.

The V gene is TRBV23-1, the J gene TRBJ2-6, with D maybe TRBD2 (6 bases). TRBV23-1 has ORF status, its function being uncertain. The CDR3 has 20 residues. V shed 0 bases and J shed 1 base, with 19 bases lying between them. The CDR3 spells CASSQSVGGSYQSGANVLTF. CDR3 DNA sequence: TGCGCCAGCAGTCAATCGGTAGGAGGGTCCTACCAATCTGGGGCCAACGTCCTGACTTTC.

V gene TRBV23-1 combines with J gene TRBJ2-7; TRBD1 or TRBD2 may be the D gene (5 bases each). TRBV23-1 is labeled an ORF, and its function is uncertain. Trimming stripped 7 bases from V and 6 bases from J, with 19 bases between. This CDR3 has 14 amino acids. The CDR3 bases are TGCGCCAGCAATTTGGGGGATCATGTTCGCGAGCAGTACTTC. It codes for CASNLGDHVREQYF.

V gene TRBV5-1 combines with J gene TRBJ1-5; no reliable D call. CDR3 size: 16 residues. Germline V lookup: CDR1 SGHRS, CDR2 YFSETQ. V was shortened by 0 bases and J by 2 bases, with 12 bases between the two germline ends. CDR3 nucleotide sequence: TGCGCCAGCAGCTTGGTCCCCGGGCAGGGCAATCAGCCCCAGCATTTT. Translating it yields CASSLVPGQGNQPQHF. The variable domain in full, with the rest retrieved from reference TRBV5-1 and TRBJ1-5, is KAGVTQTPRYLIKTRGQQVTLSCSPISGHRSVSWYQQTPGQGLQFLFEYFSETQRNKGNFPGRFSGRQFSNSRSEMNVSTLELGDSALYLCASSLVPGQGNQPQHFGDGTRLSIL.

The rearrangement uses TRBV28 and TRBJ2-3, with D maybe TRBD1 (5 bases). Trimming cost V 4 bases and J 1 base, with 15 bases left between them. The CDR3 sequence is 16 residues long. Germline V lookup: CDR1 MDHEN, CDR2 SYDVKM. The CDR3 loop reads CASSSPPGLRTDTQYF. CDR3 in DNA: TGTGCCAGCAGTTCTCCTCCAGGGTTGCGCACAGATACGCAGTATTTT. Filled out from reference TRBV28 and TRBJ2-3, the complete variable domain reads DVKVTQSSRYLVKRTGEKVFLECVQDMDHENMFWYRQDPGLGLRLIYFSYDVKMKEKGDIPEGYSVSREKKERFSLILESASTNQTSMYLCASSSPPGLRTDTQYFGPGTRLTVL.

This clone was counted only a few times. The chain joins TRBV9 to TRBJ2-2, with 10 nucleotides matching TRBD2. Trimming took 4 bases from V and 2 from J; bases not matched to a gene: 5. The length of the CDR3 is 16 residues. Germline CDR1 reads SGDLS; CDR2 reads YYNGEE. Here the CDR3 reads CASSIPSGGNTGELFF. The CDR3 nucleotides read TGTGCCAGCAGCATACCTAGCGGGGGTAACACCGGGGAGCTGTTTTTT.

The genes are TRBV10-1 and TRBJ2-1; the D gene is possibly TRBD2 (5 bases). The V gene's germline CDR1 is WNHNN and CDR2 SYGVQD (reference sequence). This CDR3 spans 12 amino acids. The V end lost 8 bases, the J end lost 1 base, and 6 bases lay between the germline ends. Here the CDR3 DNA reads TGCGCCAGCGGGAGTTCCTACAATGAGCAGTTCTTC. Its translation is CASGSSYNEQFF.

The chain joins TRBV11-2 to TRBJ2-7; tentatively, D is TRBD1 (6 bases). Deletions cut 5 bases from V and 1 base from J, with 18 bases between. This CDR3 is 16 amino acids long. From germline, CDR1 is SGHAT and CDR2 FQNNGV. This CDR3 is CASSPPQGTTSYEQYF. CDR3 coding DNA: TGTGCCAGCAGCCCCCCACAGGGAACAACGTCCTACGAGCAGTACTTC.

As to this clone: This sample includes further DNA sequences coding for the same CDR3. V is TRBV6-5 and J is TRBJ2-7, with a weak D call TRBD2 (5 bases). Germline V gene lookup returns CDR1 MNHEY and CDR2 SVGAGI. The CDR3 sequence is 14 residues long. Between the trimmed V and J ends, which lost 0 bases and 1 base, there was a span of 7 bases. CDR3 bases: TGTGCCAGCAGTTACTCGAGGGTATCCTACGAGCAGTACTTC. It yields the protein CASSYSRVSYEQYF.

The V and J genes are TRBV11-2 and TRBJ2-7, with 7 bases that match TRBD2. V lost 6 bases to trimming and J lost 3 bases; unmatched junction nucleotides: 11. In germline, CDR1 is SGHAT, CDR2 FQNNGV. The CDR3 loop spans 15 amino acids. DNA for the CDR3: TGTGCCAGCAGTCTAGGGAGGGAGGCGAGCTACGAGCAGTACTTC. Protein product: CASSLGREASYEQYF. Based on the CDR3 plus reference TRBV11-2 and TRBJ2-7, the full variable domain is EAGVAQSPRYKIIEKRQSVAFWCNPISGHATLYWYQQILGQGPKLLIQFQNNGVVDDSQLPKDRFSAERLKGVDSTLKIQPAKLEDSAVYLCASSLGREASYEQYFGPGTRLTVT.

The chain recombines TRBV28 with TRBJ1-5; 7 bases map to TRBD1. CDR3 length: 19 residues. V gave up 7 bases and J gave up 0 bases; unmatched junction bases: 18. CDR1 is MDHEN and CDR2 is SYDVKM in the germline V gene. CDR3 bases: TGTGCCAGCACATACCCCTCTTGGACAGGAGGATTTAGCAATCAGCCCCAGCATTTT. Its translation: CASTYPSWTGGFSNQPQHF.

A word on this clone: The same CDR3 can be traced to other DNA sequences in this sample. The chain carries TRBV5-1 and TRBJ1-3; D not certain. The length of the CDR3 is 13 residues. Trimming took off 0 bases at V and 4 bases at J, with 5 bases between the two ends. Germline V gene data show CDR1 as SGHRS and CDR2 as YFSETQ. CDR3 amino acids: CASSLGPGNTIYF. DNA for the CDR3: TGCGCCAGCAGCTTGGGGCCCGGAAACACCATATATTTT.

The rearrangement uses TRBV15 and TRBJ2-1, with TRBD2 matching over 9 bases. CDR3 length: 16 residues. The V segment lost 0 bases and the J segment 4 bases; nucleotides outside the gene matches: 4. CDR1 is LNHNV, CDR2 YYDKDF, per germline (reference sequence). CDR3 region: CATSRDRAGGYNEQFF. The CDR3 DNA sequence: TGTGCCACCAGCAGAGATCGAGCGGGAGGATACAATGAGCAGTTCTTC. Drawing the rest from reference TRBV15 and TRBJ2-1, the complete variable domain is DAMVIQNPRYQVTQFGKPVTLSCSQTLNHNVMYWYQQKSSQAPKLLFHYYDKDFNNEADTPDNFQSRRPNTSFCFLDIRSPGLGDTAMYLCATSRDRAGGYNEQFFGPGTRLTVL.

The chain uses TRBV5-5 and TRBJ1-6; a possible D gene is TRBD1 (6 bases). Per the germline V gene, CDR1 is SGHKS and CDR2 is YYEKEE (reference sequence). This CDR3 comprises 16 residues. With 4 bases removed from V and 5 bases from J, the gap between germline ends came to 16 bases. The CDR3 loop is CASSHQRTADNSPLHF. CDR3 DNA sequence: TGTGCCAGCAGCCACCAGCGGACAGCCGATAATTCACCCCTCCACTTT.

In nucleotides, the CDR3 is TGTGCCAGCAGCCGTTTGACCGGGACAGAGAACACTGAAGCTTTCTTT. Translation: CASSRLTGTENTEAFF. The chain combines TRBV9 with TRBJ1-1, with 7 bases matching TRBD1. Trimming at V came to 4 bases and at J to 1 base, leaving 10 bases not matched to a gene. From germline, CDR1 is SGDLS and CDR2 YYNGEE. The CDR3 totals 16 residues.

The chain carries TRBV7-3 and TRBJ2-2; a possible D gene is TRBD1 (5 bases). V gave up 4 bases and J gave up 4 bases, with 10 bases separating them. This CDR3 contains 14 residues. Per the germline V gene, CDR1 is SGHTA and CDR2 is FQGTGA. This CDR3 reads CASSSRTITGELFF. CDR3 bases: TGTGCCAGCAGCTCGAGGACAATCACCGGGGAGCTGTTTTTT.

The chain has TRBV10-3 and TRBJ2-7, with TRBD2 as a possible D gene (6 bases). The CDR3 has 13 amino acids. Per the germline V gene, CDR1 is ENHRY and CDR2 is SYGVKD. Trimming took off 6 bases at V and 7 bases at J, with 16 bases between the two ends. The CDR3 region has the DNA TGTGCCATCAGCCCAGAGGAGGGGAGGGAGCAGTACTTC. It encodes CAISPEEGREQYF.

This clone was seen ten or more times. The chain combines TRBV6-5 with TRBJ1-1; TRBD1 matches at 7 bases. Germline V gives CDR1 MNHEY, CDR2 SVGAGI. The V segment lost 6 bases and the J segment 3 bases; nucleotides outside the gene matches: 7. The CDR3 is 14 amino acids. CDR3 loop: CASRRGQLDTEAFF. The CDR3 DNA sequence: TGTGCCAGCAGAAGGGGGCAGTTAGACACTGAAGCTTTCTTT.

This clone was seen only a few times. The chain couples TRBV5-1 to TRBJ2-7, with D possibly TRBD1 on 6 matching bases. Germline values: CDR1 SGHRS, CDR2 YFSETQ. With 2 bases removed from V and 0 bases from J, the gap between germline ends came to 12 bases. The CDR3 totals 15 residues. The chain's CDR3 is CASSFGTGSSYEQYF. The DNA for the CDR3 is TGCGCCAGCAGCTTCGGCACAGGGTCCTCCTACGAGCAGTACTTC.

CDR3 sequence: CASSLVAGASGNTIYF. CDR3 nucleotide sequence: TGTGCCAGCAGCTTAGTCGCCGGGGCCTCTGGAAACACCATATATTTT. The chain employs TRBV7-9 and TRBJ1-3, with D tentatively TRBD1 (5 bases). The CDR3 sequence is 16 residues long. Germline-derived CDR1 and CDR2 are SEHNR and FQNEAQ (reference sequence). V shed 1 base and J shed 0 bases, with 10 bases lying between them.

The CDR3 here is CASSLVENIQYF. The CDR3 nucleotides read TGTGCCAGCAGCTTAGTCGAAAACATTCAGTACTTC. This chain links TRBV7-2 with TRBJ2-4; D is ambiguous. Germline loops: CDR1 SGHTA, CDR2 FQGNSA. V was pared by 1 base and J by 5 bases, with 3 bases between. The CDR3 runs to 12 residues.

This clone was recorded a few times. The V gene is TRBV19, the J gene TRBJ2-2; the D gene is possibly TRBD1 (6 bases). Between the trimmed V and J ends, which lost 5 bases and 1 base, there was a span of 14 bases. Germline V gene data show CDR1 as LNHDA and CDR2 as SQIVND (reference sequence). The CDR3 is 16 residues long. The CDR3 region is CASSRGPGQNTGELFF. The CDR3 region has the DNA TGTGCCAGTAGTCGTGGTCCGGGACAGAACACCGGGGAGCTGTTTTTT.